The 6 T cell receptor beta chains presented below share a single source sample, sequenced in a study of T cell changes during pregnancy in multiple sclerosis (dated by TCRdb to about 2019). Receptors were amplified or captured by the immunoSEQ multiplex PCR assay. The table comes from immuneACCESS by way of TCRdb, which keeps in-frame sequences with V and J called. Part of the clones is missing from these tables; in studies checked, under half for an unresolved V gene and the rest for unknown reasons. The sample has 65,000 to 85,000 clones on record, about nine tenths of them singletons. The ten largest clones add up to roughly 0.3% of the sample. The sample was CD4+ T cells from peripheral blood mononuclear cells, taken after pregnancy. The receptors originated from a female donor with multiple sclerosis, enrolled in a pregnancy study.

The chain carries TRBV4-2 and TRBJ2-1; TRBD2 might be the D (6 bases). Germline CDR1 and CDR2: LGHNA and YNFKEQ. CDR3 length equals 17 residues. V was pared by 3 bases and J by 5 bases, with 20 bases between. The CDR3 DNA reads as TGTGCCAGCAGCCAGCCCCGAGGGACTGGGGATAACAATGAGCAGTTCTTC. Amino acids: CASSQPRGTGDNNEQFF.

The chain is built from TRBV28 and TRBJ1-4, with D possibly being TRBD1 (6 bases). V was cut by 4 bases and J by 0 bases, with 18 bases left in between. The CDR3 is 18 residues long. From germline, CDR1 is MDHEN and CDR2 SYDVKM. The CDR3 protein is CASSSPFRTDATNEKLFF. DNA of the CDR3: TGTGCCAGCAGTTCCCCCTTCAGGACAGATGCAACTAATGAAAAACTGTTTTTT.

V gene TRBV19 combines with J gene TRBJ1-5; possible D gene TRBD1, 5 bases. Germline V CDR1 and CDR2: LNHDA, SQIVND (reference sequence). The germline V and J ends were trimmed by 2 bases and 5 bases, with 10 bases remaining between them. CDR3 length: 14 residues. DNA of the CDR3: TGTGCCAGTAGTATACGCAGGGAGGATCAGCCCCAGCATTTT. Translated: CASSIRREDQPQHF.

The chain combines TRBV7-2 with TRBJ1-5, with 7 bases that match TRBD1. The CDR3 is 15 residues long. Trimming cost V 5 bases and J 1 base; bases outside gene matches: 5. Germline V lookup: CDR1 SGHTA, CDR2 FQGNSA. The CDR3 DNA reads TGTGCCAGCAGCCAAAGAGGGGGCAGCAATCAGCCCCAGCATTTT. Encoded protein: CASSQRGGSNQPQHF.

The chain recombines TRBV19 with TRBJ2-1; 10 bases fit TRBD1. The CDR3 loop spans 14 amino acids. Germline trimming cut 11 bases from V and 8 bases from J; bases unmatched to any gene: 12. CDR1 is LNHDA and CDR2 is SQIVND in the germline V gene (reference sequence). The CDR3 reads CASADRGPPDEQFF. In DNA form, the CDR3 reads TGTGCCTCCGCCGACAGGGGGCCTCCCGATGAGCAGTTCTTC.

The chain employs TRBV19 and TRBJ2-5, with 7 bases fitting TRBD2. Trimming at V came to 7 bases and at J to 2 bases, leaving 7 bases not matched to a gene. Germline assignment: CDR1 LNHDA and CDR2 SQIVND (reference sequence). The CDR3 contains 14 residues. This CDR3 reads CASTEAGDQETQYF. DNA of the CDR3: TGTGCCAGTACCGAGGCGGGGGATCAAGAGACCCAGTACTTC.